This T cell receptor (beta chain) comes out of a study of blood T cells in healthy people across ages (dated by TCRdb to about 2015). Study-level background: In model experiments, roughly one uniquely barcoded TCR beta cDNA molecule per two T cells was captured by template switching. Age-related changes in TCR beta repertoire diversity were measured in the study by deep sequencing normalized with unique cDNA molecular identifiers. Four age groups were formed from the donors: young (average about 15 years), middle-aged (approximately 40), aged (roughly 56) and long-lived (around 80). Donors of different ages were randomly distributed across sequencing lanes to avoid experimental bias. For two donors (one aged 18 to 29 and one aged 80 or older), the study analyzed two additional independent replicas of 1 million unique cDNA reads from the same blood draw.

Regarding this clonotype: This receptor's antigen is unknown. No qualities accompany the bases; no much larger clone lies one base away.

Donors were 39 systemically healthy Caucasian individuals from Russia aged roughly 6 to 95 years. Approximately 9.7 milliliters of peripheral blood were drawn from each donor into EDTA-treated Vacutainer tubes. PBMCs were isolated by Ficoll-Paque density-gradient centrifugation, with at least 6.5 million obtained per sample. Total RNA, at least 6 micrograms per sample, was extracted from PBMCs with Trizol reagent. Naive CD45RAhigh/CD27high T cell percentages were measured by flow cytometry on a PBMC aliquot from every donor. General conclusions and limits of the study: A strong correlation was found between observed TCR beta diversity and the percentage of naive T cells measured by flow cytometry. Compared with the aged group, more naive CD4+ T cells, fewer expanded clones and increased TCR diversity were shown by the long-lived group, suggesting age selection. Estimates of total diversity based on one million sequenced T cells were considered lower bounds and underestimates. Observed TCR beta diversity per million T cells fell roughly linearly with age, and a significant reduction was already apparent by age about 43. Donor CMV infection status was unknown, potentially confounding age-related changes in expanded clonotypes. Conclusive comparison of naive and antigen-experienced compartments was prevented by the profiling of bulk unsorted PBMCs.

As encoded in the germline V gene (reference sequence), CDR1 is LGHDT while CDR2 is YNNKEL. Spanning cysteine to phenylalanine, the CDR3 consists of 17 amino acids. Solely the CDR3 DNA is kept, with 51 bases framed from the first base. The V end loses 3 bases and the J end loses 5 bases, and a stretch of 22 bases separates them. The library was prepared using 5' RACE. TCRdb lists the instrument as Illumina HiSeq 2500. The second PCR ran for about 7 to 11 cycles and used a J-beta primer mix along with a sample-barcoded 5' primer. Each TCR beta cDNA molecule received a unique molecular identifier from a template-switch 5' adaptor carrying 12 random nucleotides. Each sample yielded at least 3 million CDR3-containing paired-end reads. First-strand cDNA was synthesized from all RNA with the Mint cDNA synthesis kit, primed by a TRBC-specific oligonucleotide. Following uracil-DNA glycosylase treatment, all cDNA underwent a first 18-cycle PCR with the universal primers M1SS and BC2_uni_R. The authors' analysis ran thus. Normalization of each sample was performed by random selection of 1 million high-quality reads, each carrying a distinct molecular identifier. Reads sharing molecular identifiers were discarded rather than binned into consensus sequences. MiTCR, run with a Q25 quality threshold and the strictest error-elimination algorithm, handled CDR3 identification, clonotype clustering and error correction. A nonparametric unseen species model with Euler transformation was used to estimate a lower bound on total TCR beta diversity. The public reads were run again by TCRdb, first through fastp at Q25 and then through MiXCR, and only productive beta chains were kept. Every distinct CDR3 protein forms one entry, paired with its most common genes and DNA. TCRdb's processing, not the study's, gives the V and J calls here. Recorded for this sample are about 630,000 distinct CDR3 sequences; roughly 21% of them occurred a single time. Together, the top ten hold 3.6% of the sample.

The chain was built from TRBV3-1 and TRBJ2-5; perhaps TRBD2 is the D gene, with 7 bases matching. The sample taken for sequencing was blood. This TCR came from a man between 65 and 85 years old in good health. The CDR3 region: CASSQPRGGPRGETQYF. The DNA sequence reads TGTGCCAGCAGCCAGCCCAGGGGAGGGCCTCGGGGTGAGACCCAGTACTTC.